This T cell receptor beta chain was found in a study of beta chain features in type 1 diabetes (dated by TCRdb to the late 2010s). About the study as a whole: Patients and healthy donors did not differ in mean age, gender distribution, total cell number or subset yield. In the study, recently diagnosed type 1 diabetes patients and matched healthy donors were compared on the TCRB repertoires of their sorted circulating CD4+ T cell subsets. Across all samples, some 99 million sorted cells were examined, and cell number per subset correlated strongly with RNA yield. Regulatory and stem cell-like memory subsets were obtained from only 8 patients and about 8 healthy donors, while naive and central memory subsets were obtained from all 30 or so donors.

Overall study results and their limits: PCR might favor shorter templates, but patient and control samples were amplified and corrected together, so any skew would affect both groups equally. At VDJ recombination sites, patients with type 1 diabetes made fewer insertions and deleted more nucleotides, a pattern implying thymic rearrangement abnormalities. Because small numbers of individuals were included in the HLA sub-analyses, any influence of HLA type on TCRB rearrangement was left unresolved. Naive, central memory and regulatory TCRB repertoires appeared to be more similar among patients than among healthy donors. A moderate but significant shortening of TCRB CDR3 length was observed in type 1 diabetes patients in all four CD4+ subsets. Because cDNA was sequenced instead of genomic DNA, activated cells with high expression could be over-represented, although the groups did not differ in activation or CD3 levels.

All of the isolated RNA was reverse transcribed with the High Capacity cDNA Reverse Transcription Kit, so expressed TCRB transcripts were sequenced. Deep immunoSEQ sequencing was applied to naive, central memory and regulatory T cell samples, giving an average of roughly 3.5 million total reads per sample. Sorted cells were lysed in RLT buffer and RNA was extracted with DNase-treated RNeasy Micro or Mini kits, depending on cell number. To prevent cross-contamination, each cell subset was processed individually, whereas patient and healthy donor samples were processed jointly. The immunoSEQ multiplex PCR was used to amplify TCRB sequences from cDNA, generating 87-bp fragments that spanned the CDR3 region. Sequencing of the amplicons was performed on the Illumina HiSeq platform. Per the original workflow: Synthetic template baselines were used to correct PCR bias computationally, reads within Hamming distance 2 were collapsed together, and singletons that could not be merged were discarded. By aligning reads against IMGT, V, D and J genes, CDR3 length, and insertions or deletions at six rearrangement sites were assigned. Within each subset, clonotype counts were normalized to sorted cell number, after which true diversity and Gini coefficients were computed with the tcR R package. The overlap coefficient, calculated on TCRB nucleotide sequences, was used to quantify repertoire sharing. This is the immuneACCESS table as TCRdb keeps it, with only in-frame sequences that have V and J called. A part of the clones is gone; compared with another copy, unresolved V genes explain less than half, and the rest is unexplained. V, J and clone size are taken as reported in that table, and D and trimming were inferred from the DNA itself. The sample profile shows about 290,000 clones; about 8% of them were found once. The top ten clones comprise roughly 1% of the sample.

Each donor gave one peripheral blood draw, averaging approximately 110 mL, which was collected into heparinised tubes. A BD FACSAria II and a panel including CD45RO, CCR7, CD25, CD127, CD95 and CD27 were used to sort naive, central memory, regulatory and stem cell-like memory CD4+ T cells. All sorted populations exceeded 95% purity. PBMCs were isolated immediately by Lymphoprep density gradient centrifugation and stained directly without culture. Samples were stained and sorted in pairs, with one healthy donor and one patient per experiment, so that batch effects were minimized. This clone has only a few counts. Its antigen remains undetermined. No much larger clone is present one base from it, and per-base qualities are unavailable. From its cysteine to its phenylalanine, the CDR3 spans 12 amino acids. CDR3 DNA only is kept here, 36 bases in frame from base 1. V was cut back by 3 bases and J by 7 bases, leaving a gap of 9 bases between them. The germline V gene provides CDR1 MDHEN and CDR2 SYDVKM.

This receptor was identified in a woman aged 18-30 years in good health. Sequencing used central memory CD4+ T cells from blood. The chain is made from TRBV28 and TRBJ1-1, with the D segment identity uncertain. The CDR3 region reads CASSLGNFEAFF. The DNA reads TGTGCCAGCAGTTTGGGGAACTTTGAAGCTTTCTTT.